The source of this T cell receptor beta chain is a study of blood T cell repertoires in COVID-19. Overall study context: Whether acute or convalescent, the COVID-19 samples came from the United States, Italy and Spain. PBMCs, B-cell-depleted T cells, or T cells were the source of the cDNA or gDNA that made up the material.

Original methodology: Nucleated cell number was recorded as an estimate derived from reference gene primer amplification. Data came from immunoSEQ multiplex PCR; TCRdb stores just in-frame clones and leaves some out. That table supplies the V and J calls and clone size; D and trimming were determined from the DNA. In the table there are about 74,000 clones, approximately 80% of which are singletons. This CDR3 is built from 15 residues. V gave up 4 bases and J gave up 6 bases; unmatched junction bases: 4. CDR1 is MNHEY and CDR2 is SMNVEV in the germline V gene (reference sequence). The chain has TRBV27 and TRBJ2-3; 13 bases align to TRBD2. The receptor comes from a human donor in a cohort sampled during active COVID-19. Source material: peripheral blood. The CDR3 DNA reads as TGTGCCAGCAGTTCGACTAGCGGGAGGCCCGATACGCAGTATTTT. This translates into CASSSTSGRPDTQYF.